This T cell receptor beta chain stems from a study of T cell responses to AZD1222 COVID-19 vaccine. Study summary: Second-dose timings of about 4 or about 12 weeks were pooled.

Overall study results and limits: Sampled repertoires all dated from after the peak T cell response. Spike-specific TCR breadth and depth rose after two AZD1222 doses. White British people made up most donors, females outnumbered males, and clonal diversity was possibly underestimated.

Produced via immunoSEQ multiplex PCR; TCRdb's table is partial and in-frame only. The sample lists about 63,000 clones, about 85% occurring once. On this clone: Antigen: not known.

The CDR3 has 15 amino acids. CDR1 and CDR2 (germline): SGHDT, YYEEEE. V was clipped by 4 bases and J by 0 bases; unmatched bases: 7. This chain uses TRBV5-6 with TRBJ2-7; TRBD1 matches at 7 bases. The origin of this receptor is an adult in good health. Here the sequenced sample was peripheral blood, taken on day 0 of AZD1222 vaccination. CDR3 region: CASSPTQGNSYEQYF. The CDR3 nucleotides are TGTGCCAGCAGCCCAACACAGGGGAACTCCTACGAGCAGTACTTC.